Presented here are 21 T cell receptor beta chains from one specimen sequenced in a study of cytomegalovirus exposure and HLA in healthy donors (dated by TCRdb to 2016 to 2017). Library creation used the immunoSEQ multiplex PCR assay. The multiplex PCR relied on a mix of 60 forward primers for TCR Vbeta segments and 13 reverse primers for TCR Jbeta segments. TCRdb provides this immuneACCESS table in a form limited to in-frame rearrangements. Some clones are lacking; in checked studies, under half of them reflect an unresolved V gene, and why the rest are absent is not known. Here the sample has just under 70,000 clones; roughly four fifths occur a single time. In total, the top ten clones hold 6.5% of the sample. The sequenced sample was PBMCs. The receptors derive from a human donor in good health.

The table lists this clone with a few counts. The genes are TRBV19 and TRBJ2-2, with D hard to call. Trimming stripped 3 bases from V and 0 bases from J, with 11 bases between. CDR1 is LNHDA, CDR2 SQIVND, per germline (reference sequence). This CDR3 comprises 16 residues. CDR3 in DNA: TGTGCCAGTAGTATGGAACAGACCCCGAACACCGGGGAGCTGTTTTTT. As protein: CASSMEQTPNTGELFF.

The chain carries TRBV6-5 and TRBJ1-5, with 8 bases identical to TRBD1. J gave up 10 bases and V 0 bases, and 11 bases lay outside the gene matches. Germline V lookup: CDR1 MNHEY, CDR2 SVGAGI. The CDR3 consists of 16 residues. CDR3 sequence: CASSYSATGGGYPQHF. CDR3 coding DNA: TGTGCCAGCAGTTACTCGGCTACAGGGGGGGGGTACCCCCAGCATTTT.

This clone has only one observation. Here the CDR3 DNA reads TGTGCCATCAGTGATCACAGCCAAGAGACCCAGTACTTC. It encodes CAISDHSQETQYF. This chain uses TRBV10-3 with TRBJ2-5; D is unclear. The V end was cut by 3 bases, the J end by 1 base, with 6 bases between. Germline V gives CDR1 ENHRY, CDR2 SYGVKD. CDR3 size: 13 residues.

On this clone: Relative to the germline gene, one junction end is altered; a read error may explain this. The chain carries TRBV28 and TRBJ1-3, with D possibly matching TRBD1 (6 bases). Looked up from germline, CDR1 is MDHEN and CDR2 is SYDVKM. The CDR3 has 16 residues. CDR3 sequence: CASSFGRGGTGNAIYF. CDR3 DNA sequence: TGTGCCAGCAGTTTCGGCAGGGGTGGCACTGGAAACGCCATATATTTT.

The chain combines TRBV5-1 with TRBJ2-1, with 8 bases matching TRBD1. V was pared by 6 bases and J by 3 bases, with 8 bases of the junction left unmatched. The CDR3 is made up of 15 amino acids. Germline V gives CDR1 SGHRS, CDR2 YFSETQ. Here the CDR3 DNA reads TGCGCCAGCAACCCCACCGGACAGGGCTACAATGAGCAGTTCTTC. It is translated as CASNPTGQGYNEQFF.

CDR3: CASRGGSGYTF. In DNA, the CDR3 is TGTGCCAGCAGGGGGGGGTCTGGCTACACCTTC. The chain is built from TRBV2 and TRBJ1-2; D perhaps matches TRBD1 (5 bases). The V gene lost 6 bases and the J gene lost 7 bases, with 9 bases spanning the gap. This CDR3 comprises 11 residues. From germline, CDR1 is SNHLY and CDR2 FYNNEI.

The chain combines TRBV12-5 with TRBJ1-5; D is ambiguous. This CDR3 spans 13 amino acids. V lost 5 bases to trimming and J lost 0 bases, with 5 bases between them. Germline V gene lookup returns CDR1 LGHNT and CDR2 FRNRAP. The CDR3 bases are TGTGCTAGTGGTATAAATAGCAATCAGCCCCAGCATTTT. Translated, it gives CASGINSNQPQHF.

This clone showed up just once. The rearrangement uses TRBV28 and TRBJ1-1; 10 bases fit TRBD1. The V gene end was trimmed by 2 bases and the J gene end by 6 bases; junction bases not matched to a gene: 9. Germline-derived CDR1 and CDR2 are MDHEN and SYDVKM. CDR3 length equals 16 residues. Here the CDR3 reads CASSLDTGTGVSEAFF. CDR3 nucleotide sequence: TGTGCCAGCAGTTTAGATACCGGGACAGGGGTATCTGAAGCTTTCTTT.

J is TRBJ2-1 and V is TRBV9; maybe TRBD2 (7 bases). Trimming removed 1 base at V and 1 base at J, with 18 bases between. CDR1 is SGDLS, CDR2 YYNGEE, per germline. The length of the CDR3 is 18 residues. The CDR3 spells CASSVPLGGGRSYNEQFF. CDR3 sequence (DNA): TGTGCCAGCAGCGTACCACTAGGGGGGGGCCGTTCCTACAATGAGCAGTTCTTC. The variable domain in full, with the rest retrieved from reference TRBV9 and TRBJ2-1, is DSGVTQTPKHLITATGQRVTLRCSPRSGDLSVYWYQQSLDQGLQFLIQYYNGEERAKGNILERFSAQQFPDLHSELNLSSLELGDSALYFCASSVPLGGGRSYNEQFFGPGTRLTVL.

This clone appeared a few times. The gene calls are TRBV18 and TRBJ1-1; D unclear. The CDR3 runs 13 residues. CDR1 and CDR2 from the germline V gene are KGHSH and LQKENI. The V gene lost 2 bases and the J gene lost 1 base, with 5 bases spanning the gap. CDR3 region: CASSPAGNTEAFF. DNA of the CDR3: TGTGCCAGCTCACCAGCCGGGAACACTGAAGCTTTCTTT.

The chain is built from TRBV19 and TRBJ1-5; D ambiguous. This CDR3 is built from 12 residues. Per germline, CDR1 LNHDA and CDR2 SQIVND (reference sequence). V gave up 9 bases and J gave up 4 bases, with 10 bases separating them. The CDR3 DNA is TGTGCCAGCGGGGTGGGGAATCAGCCCCAGCATTTT. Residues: CASGVGNQPQHF.

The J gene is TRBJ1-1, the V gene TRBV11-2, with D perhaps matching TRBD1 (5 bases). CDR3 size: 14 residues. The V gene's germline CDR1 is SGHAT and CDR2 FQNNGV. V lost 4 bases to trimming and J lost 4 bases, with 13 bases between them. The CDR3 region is CASSSYVGVTEAFF. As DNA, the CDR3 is TGTGCCAGCAGCTCCTATGTAGGGGTCACTGAAGCTTTCTTT.

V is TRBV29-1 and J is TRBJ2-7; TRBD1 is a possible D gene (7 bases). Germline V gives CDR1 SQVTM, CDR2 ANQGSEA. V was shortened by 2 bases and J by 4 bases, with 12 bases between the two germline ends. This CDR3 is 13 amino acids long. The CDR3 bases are TGCAGCGTTGAATTTGCAGGGGGGTACGAGCAGTACTTC. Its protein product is CSVEFAGGYEQYF.

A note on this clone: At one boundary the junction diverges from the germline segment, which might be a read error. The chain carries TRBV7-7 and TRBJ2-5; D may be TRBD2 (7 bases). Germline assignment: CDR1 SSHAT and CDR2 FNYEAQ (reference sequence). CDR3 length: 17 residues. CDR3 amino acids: CASSPAGAGAGGETQYF. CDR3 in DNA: TGTGCTAGCAGCCCCGCCGGGGCGGGGGCCGGGGGGGAGACCCAGTACTTC.

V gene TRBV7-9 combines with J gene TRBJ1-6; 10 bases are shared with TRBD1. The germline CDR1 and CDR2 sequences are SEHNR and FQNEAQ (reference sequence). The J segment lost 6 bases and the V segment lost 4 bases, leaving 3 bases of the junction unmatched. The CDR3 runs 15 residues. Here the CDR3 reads CASSSRTGGNSPLHF. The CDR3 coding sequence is TGTGCCAGCAGCTCCCGGACAGGGGGTAATTCACCCCTCCACTTT.

CDR3 residues: CSVGGHPLWDNSPLHF. DNA for the CDR3: TGCAGCGTTGGAGGACACCCCCTTTGGGATAATTCACCCCTCCACTTT. The chain employs TRBV29-1 and TRBJ1-6; D may be TRBD1 (5 bases). In germline, CDR1 is SQVTM, CDR2 ANQGSEA. Trimming removed 4 bases at V and 5 bases at J, with 18 bases between. The CDR3 sequence is 16 residues long.

CDR3 residues: CASSFLKQGAGNTEAFF. The DNA for the CDR3 is TGTGCCAGCAGCTTTTTGAAACAGGGGGCGGGGAACACTGAAGCTTTCTTT. The chain joins TRBV11-3 to TRBJ1-1; 9 nucleotides line up with TRBD1. V lost 3 bases, J lost 1 base, and 9 bases stayed unmatched. This CDR3 is 17 amino acids long. Germline lookup yields CDR1 SGHNT and CDR2 YENEEA.

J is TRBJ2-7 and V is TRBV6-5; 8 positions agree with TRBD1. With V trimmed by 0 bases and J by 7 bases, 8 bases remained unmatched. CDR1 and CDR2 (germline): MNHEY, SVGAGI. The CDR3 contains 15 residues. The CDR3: CASSYSRTGLNEQYF. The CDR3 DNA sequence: TGTGCCAGCAGTTACTCTCGGACAGGGTTAAATGAGCAGTACTTC.

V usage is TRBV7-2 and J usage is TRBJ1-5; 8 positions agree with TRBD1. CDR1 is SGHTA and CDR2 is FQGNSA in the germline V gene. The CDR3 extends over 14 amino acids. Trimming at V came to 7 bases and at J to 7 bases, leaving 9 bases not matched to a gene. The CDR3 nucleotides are TGTGCCAGCACCCCGGACAGGGTCGGACAGCCCCAGCATTTT. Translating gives CASTPDRVGQPQHF.

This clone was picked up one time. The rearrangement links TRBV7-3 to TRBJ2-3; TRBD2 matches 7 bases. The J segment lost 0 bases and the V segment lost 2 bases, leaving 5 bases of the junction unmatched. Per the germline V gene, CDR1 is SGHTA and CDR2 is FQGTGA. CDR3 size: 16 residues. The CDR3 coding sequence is TGTGCCAGCAGCTTAGGGGACTACCCTAGCACAGATACGCAGTATTTT. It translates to CASSLGDYPSTDTQYF.

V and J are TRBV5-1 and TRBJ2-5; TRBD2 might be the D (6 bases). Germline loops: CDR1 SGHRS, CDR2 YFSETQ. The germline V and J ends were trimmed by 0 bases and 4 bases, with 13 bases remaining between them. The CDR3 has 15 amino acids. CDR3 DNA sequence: TGCGCCAGCAGCTTGGGGGGGACCGGGGGAGAGACCCAGTACTTC. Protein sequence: CASSLGGTGGETQYF.